This TCR beta chain is drawn from a study of T cell responses to AZD1222 COVID-19 vaccine (dated by TCRdb to the early 2020s). Some background on the complete study: TCR sequencing was performed for about 240 trial participants, of whom around 200 were given two doses of AZD1222 and around 25 were given two doses of MenACWY control vaccine. Trial participants were enrolled by age into 18-55, 56-69 and 70-plus year subgroups, with roughly 150, 30 and 60 TCR-sequenced participants respectively. Here is what the overall study found, with its caveats: Most participants were white British and females outnumbered males, and the authors suggested that clonal diversity may have been underestimated. After two AZD1222 doses, spike-specific TCR breadth and depth were significantly higher than at day 0 and than in MenACWY recipients. Conclusions about previously exposed vaccinees are limited, since just 5 to 7 AZD1222 recipients were seropositive for SARS-CoV-2 at baseline. Because no day 14 peak-response samples were available, the repertoires could be characterized only after the peak T cell response. In the small 56-69-year group, the increase in depth fell short of significance, most likely because of low power. Epitopes outside the regions mutated in the B.1.351 and B.1.1.7 variants were reportedly recognized by nearly half of the unique spike-specific TCRs. Vaccine-associated CD4 TCRs spanned the whole spike protein, with dominant responses in regions 160-218 and 743-854.

The CDR3 regions of human TCRbeta chains were analyzed by immunosequencing. On the authors' methods: Repertoire TCRs were checked for matches against a reference library of SARS-CoV-2-specific TCRs that had been generated using the MIRA antigen-specificity platform. Breadth meant the fraction of unique TCRs that were SARS-CoV-2-associated, whereas depth meant the fraction of total T cells that were SARS-CoV-2-associated. Using the MIRA data, each spike-specific TCR was mapped to the spike region that the TCR reacts to and placed in a CD4 or CD8 class. Log10-transformed breadth and depth values were compared by one-way ANOVA with Sidak's multiple comparisons tests. In TCRdb, the immuneACCESS table is reduced to in-frame sequences with V and J assigned. These tables do not hold every clone; where another copy was compared, an unresolved V gene accounts for under half, and the others remain unexplained. That table gives V, J and clone size, and the DNA gave D and trimming. The sample table records some 120,000 clones; 92% of these occur just once. The ten biggest clones cover 6% to 9% of the sample.

The CDR3 holds 12 amino acids from the cysteine to the phenylalanine. Only the CDR3 region is kept as DNA, spanning 36 bases read in frame from base 1. Trimming at the junction amounts to 6 bases on V and 1 base on J, and the germline ends lie 3 bases apart. Per the germline V gene, KGHSH is the CDR1 and LQKENI is the CDR2. Worth noting for this clone: This clone's antigen is unknown. Base qualities were left out, and no much larger clone turns up one base away.

The sample's time point label is to be understood as: about 28 days (+/-7) after the second vaccine dose. AZD1222 recipients with second doses at about 4 weeks or about 12 weeks were pooled, because spike-specific TCR depth and breadth did not differ between schedules. The vaccinee samples were drawn from two UK trials, COV001 and COV002, one of which was a single-blind randomized controlled phase 2/3 trial testing AZD1222 (ChAdOx1 nCoV-19) in healthy adults. For TCRbeta chain sequencing, PBMC samples from trial participants were taken at day 0 and at day 28 after the second dose. The V and J segments used are TRBV18 and TRBJ2-2, with the D gene uncertain. The sample in question was peripheral blood, obtained 28 days after the second AZD1222 dose. The receptor was derived from an adult who received the AZD1222 COVID-19 vaccine. The CDR3 region has the sequence CASSVNTGELFF. The nucleotide sequence is given as TGTGCCAGCTCCGTGAACACCGGGGAGCTGTTTTTT.